The subject of this entry is one TCR beta chain. Produced via immunoSEQ multiplex PCR; TCRdb's table is partial and in-frame only. The data show hundreds of thousands of clones, roughly 88% seen once. Trimming shortened V by 2 bases and J by 2 bases, and 8 bases separated the two germline ends. The CDR3 extends over 14 amino acids. Germline V gene sequence: CDR1 MGHRA, CDR2 YSYEKL. The source of the sample is a study of blood T cell repertoires in COVID-19. Study summary: Acute and convalescent COVID-19 specimens originated in the United States, Italy and Spain.

Sequenced input: peripheral blood. The receptor was derived from a woman in her thirties with COVID-19, enrolled during active disease. V is TRBV4-1 and J is TRBJ2-3; no definite D call. CDR3 protein: CASSQRHLTDTQYF. CDR3 DNA: TGCGCCAGCAGCCAAAGACACCTCACAGATACGCAGTATTTT.